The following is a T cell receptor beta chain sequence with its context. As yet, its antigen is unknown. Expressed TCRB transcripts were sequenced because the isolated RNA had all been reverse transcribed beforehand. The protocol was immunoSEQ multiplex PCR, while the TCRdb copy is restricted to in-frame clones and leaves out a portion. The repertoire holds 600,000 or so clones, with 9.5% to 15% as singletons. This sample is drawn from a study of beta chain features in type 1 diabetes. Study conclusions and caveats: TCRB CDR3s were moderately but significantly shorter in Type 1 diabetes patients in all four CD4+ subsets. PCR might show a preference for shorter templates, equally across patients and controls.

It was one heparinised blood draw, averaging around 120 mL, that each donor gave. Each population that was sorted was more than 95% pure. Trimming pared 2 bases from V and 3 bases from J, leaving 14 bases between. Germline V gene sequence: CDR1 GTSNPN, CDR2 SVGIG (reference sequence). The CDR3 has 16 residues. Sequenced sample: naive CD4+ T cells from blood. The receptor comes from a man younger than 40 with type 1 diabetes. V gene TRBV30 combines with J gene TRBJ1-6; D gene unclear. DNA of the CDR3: TGTGCCTGGAGTCCCCCTGACGGGTACTATAATTCACCCCTCCACTTT. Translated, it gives CAWSPPDGYYNSPLHF.